The rows below give T cell receptor beta chains drawn from one sample of a study of T cell responses to AZD1222 COVID-19 vaccine. Profiled with immunoSEQ multiplex PCR; TCRdb holds only in-frame clones, not every one. The sample carries 150,000 to 200,000 clones, around 90% recorded once. This material consisted of peripheral blood, taken on day 0 of AZD1222 vaccination. The source is an adult in good health. Each CDR3 is given with its conserved first and last residue. A D gene is named only where the DNA matches it firmly. Size is stated for part of the rows, as once, few or many counts, or as a class when the clone is expanded.

CDR3aa: CASSLSKTSGPAGETQYF
CDR3nt: TGTGCCAGCAGTTTATCCAAGACTAGCGGGCCCGCGGGGGAGACCCAGTACTTC
j_gene: TRBJ2-5
v_gene: TRBV27
d_gene: TRBD2
abundance: NA

CDR3aa: CASSLEIAGGNNEQFF
CDR3nt: TGTGCCAGCAGCTTAGAAATAGCGGGAGGTAACAATGAGCAGTTCTTC
j_gene: TRBJ2-1
v_gene: TRBV7-6
d_gene: TRBD2
abundance: NA

CDR3aa: CASSLFRAPRKPQHF
CDR3nt: TGTGCCAGCAGCTTGTTCAGGGCCCCCAGGAAGCCCCAGCATTTT
j_gene: TRBJ1-5
v_gene: TRBV5-4
d_gene: NA
abundance: NA

CDR3aa: CASSTYGRYEQYF
CDR3nt: TGTGCCAGCAGCACCTACGGACGCTACGAGCAGTACTTC
j_gene: TRBJ2-7
v_gene: TRBV12-3/TRBV12-4
d_gene: NA
abundance: NA

CDR3aa: CASSEFSSGTALNYGYTF
CDR3nt: TGTGCCAGCAGTGAATTTAGTTCCGGGACAGCGCTGAACTATGGCTACACCTTC
j_gene: TRBJ1-2
v_gene: TRBV2
d_gene: TRBD1
abundance: NA

CDR3aa: CASSLSKGHSSPLHF
CDR3nt: TGTGCCAGCAGTTTATCGAAGGGACACTCTTCACCCCTCCACTTT
j_gene: TRBJ1-6
v_gene: TRBV27
d_gene: NA
abundance: NA

CDR3aa: CASSRDRQTQYF
CDR3nt: TGTGCCAGCAGCCGGGACAGACAGACCCAGTACTTC
j_gene: TRBJ2-5
v_gene: TRBV14
d_gene: TRBD1
abundance: NA

CDR3aa: CASSYSAYEQYF
CDR3nt: TGTGCCAGCAGTTACTCTGCCTACGAGCAGTACTTC
j_gene: TRBJ2-7
v_gene: TRBV6-2/TRBV6-3
d_gene: NA
abundance: once

CDR3aa: CASSPRELDRDRNTIYF
CDR3nt: TGTGCCAGCAGCCCTCGAGAATTAGACAGAGACCGAAACACCATATATTTT
j_gene: TRBJ1-3
v_gene: TRBV11-2
d_gene: NA
abundance: NA

CDR3aa: CASSSPSGGSYEQYF
CDR3nt: TGTGCCAGCAGCTCCCCTAGCGGGGGCTCCTACGAGCAGTACTTC
j_gene: TRBJ2-7
v_gene: TRBV5-4
d_gene: TRBD2
abundance: once

CDR3aa: CASSEYASGTYEQYF
CDR3nt: TGTGCCAGCAGTGAGTACGCTAGCGGAACCTACGAGCAGTACTTC
j_gene: TRBJ2-7
v_gene: TRBV2
d_gene: TRBD2
abundance: NA

CDR3aa: CASSLVGGKSKTYGYTF
CDR3nt: TGCGCCAGCAGCTTGGTGGGCGGGAAGTCCAAGACCTATGGCTACACCTTC
j_gene: TRBJ1-2
v_gene: TRBV5-1
d_gene: NA
abundance: NA

CDR3aa: CAWSVLAGGVTGELFF
CDR3nt: TGTGCCTGGAGTGTACTAGCGGGAGGGGTGACCGGGGAGCTGTTTTTT
j_gene: TRBJ2-2
v_gene: TRBV30
d_gene: TRBD2
abundance: NA

CDR3aa: CASSLAARLATGELFF
CDR3nt: TGTGCCAGCAGCTTAGCGGCCAGGTTGGCCACCGGGGAGCTGTTTTTT
j_gene: TRBJ2-2
v_gene: TRBV11-3
d_gene: NA
abundance: NA

CDR3aa: CASSGQYEKLFF
CDR3nt: TGTGCCAGTTCGGGCCAGTATGAAAAACTGTTTTTT
j_gene: TRBJ1-4
v_gene: TRBV3-1/TRBV3-2
d_gene: NA
abundance: NA

CDR3aa: CASSLVSGQETQYF
CDR3nt: TGTGCCAGCAGCTTAGTGTCAGGTCAAGAGACCCAGTACTTC
j_gene: TRBJ2-5
v_gene: TRBV7-2
d_gene: NA
abundance: NA

CDR3aa: CASSSDQAGARETQYF
CDR3nt: TGTGCCAGCAGCTCCGATCAGGCGGGAGCCAGAGAGACCCAGTACTTC
j_gene: TRBJ2-5
v_gene: TRBV7-8
d_gene: TRBD2
abundance: NA

CDR3aa: CASSLGLNNEQFF
CDR3nt: TGCGCCAGCAGCTTGGGACTTAACAATGAGCAGTTCTTC
j_gene: TRBJ2-1
v_gene: TRBV5-1
d_gene: NA
abundance: NA

CDR3aa: CASRSGLSAYNEQFF
CDR3nt: TGTGCCAGCAGAAGTGGGCTTAGTGCCTACAATGAGCAGTTCTTC
j_gene: TRBJ2-1
v_gene: TRBV2
d_gene: NA
abundance: NA

CDR3aa: CASSENNRSNQPQHF
CDR3nt: TGTGCCAGCAGTGAAAACAATCGTAGCAATCAGCCCCAGCATTTT
j_gene: TRBJ1-5
v_gene: TRBV6-1
d_gene: NA
abundance: NA

CDR3aa: CASIPGGVFGYGYTF
CDR3nt: TGTGCCAGTATCCCGGGAGGGGTCTTTGGCTATGGCTACACCTTC
j_gene: TRBJ1-2
v_gene: TRBV19
d_gene: NA
abundance: NA

CDR3aa: CASRDLLRANEQFF
CDR3nt: TGTGCCAGCAGGGACCTCCTGCGGGCCAATGAGCAGTTCTTC
j_gene: TRBJ2-1
v_gene: TRBV6-5
d_gene: NA
abundance: NA

CDR3aa: CASSWDGQNTGELFF
CDR3nt: TGTGCCAGCAGCTGGGACGGGCAAAACACCGGGGAGCTGTTTTTT
j_gene: TRBJ2-2
v_gene: TRBV6-1
d_gene: NA
abundance: once

CDR3aa: CSVDGGIYGYTF
CDR3nt: TGCAGCGTTGACGGGGGGATTTATGGCTACACCTTC
j_gene: TRBJ1-2
v_gene: TRBV29-1
d_gene: NA
abundance: NA

CDR3aa: CASSSQGSNEKLFF
CDR3nt: TGTGCCAGCAGTTCACAGGGGAGTAATGAAAAACTGTTTTTT
j_gene: TRBJ1-4
v_gene: TRBV28
d_gene: TRBD1
abundance: NA

CDR3aa: CASSERRGGNQPQHF
CDR3nt: TGTGCCAGCAGTGAGAGAAGGGGTGGCAATCAGCCCCAGCATTTT
j_gene: TRBJ1-5
v_gene: TRBV2
d_gene: NA
abundance: once

CDR3aa: CASSPRGDMNTEAFF
CDR3nt: TGTGCCAGCAGCCCCCGGGGTGACATGAACACTGAAGCTTTCTTT
j_gene: TRBJ1-1
v_gene: TRBV5-4
d_gene: NA
abundance: NA

CDR3aa: CASTGGNTIYF
CDR3nt: TGTGCCAGCACTGGGGGAAACACCATATATTTT
j_gene: TRBJ1-3
v_gene: TRBV6-5
d_gene: NA
abundance: NA

CDR3aa: CASSLALGGNEQFF
CDR3nt: TGCGCCAGCAGCTTGGCCTTGGGGGGAAATGAGCAGTTCTTC
j_gene: TRBJ2-1
v_gene: TRBV5-1
d_gene: NA
abundance: NA

CDR3aa: CASSAQGTETQYF
CDR3nt: TGTGCCAGCAGCGCACAGGGGACGGAGACCCAGTACTTC
j_gene: TRBJ2-5
v_gene: TRBV9
d_gene: TRBD1
abundance: once

CDR3aa: CASSPGRGSYNEQFF
CDR3nt: TGTGCCAGCAGCCCAGGCAGGGGCTCCTACAATGAGCAGTTCTTC
j_gene: TRBJ2-1
v_gene: TRBV7-9
d_gene: NA
abundance: once

CDR3aa: CASSEGGSSYEQYF
CDR3nt: TGTGCCAGCAGTGAGGGAGGGTCGTCCTACGAGCAGTACTTC
j_gene: TRBJ2-7
v_gene: TRBV6-4
d_gene: TRBD2
abundance: NA

CDR3aa: CASGFLGREVSQPQHF
CDR3nt: TGTGCCAGCGGTTTTCTGGGAAGGGAGGTCAGTCAGCCCCAGCATTTT
j_gene: TRBJ1-5
v_gene: TRBV28
d_gene: NA
abundance: NA

CDR3aa: CASSGQGQGAYF
CDR3nt: TGTGCCAGCAGCGGACAGGGACAGGGAGCGTACTTC
j_gene: TRBJ2-4
v_gene: TRBV11-1
d_gene: TRBD1
abundance: once

CDR3aa: CASGLLASGREQFF
CDR3nt: TGTGCTAGTGGTTTGCTGGCTAGCGGGAGGGAGCAGTTCTTC
j_gene: TRBJ2-1
v_gene: TRBV12-5
d_gene: TRBD2
abundance: few